This is a list of T cell receptor beta chains from one sample in a study of response to subunit inactivated influenza vaccine. TCRdb reanalysed the RT-PCR reads using MiXCR and keeps one entry per CDR3 protein. This repertoire shows around 750,000 distinct CDR3 sequences, around 20% found once; its top ten account for about a tenth. This sample comprised PBMCs from blood, obtained 5 days after vaccination. The source of these receptors is a man in his fifties or sixties who received an inactivated influenza vaccine. Each CDR3 is given with its conserved first and last residue. D genes are given only for firm matches. For some rows the clone size is stated as once, few or many, or as a class when expanded; others skip it.

v_gene: TRBV29-1; len: 14; d_gene: TRBD2; j_gene: TRBJ2-1; abundance: NA; CDR3nt: TGCAGCGTTGTTCGGGGGGACTCCTACAATGAGCAGTTCTTC; CDR3aa: CSVVRGDSYNEQFF
v_gene: TRBV5-1; len: 14; d_gene: NA; j_gene: TRBJ2-5; abundance: NA; CDR3nt: TGCGCCAGCAGCTTGGAGGGTTGGGGAGAGACCCAGTACTTC; CDR3aa: CASSLEGWGETQYF
v_gene: TRBV4-3; len: 16; d_gene: TRBD2; j_gene: TRBJ2-5; abundance: NA; CDR3nt: TGCGCCAGCAGCCAGACCCGGCGGGAGTTTGGAGAGACCCAGTACTTC; CDR3aa: CASSQTRREFGETQYF
v_gene: TRBV7-8; len: 16; d_gene: TRBD1; j_gene: TRBJ2-3; abundance: NA; CDR3nt: TGTGCCAGCAGCGTTGGTGGGACAGGGTTGGGAGATACGCAGTATTTT; CDR3aa: CASSVGGTGLGDTQYF
v_gene: TRBV24-1; len: 15; d_gene: NA; j_gene: TRBJ2-2; abundance: few; CDR3nt: TGTGCCACCAGTGATTTGCGTGACATAACCGGGGAGCTGTTTTTT; CDR3aa: CATSDLRDITGELFF
v_gene: TRBV28; len: 14; d_gene: TRBD2; j_gene: TRBJ2-4; abundance: NA; CDR3nt: TGTGCCAGCAGGACAGCGGGAGTGGAGAGCATTCAGTACTTC; CDR3aa: CASRTAGVESIQYF
v_gene: TRBV7-3; len: 15; d_gene: TRBD2; j_gene: TRBJ2-1; abundance: few; CDR3nt: TGTGCCAGCAGCTTAGACGGACTAGTAAGTAATGAGCAGTTCTTC; CDR3aa: CASSLDGLVSNEQFF
v_gene: TRBV6-7; len: 18; d_gene: TRBD2; j_gene: TRBJ2-1; abundance: once; CDR3nt: TGTGCCTTCAGTTCTCAACTAGCGGGACCCCGAACCTACAATGAGCAGTTCTTC; CDR3aa: CAFSSQLAGPRTYNEQFF
v_gene: TRBV7-9; len: 12; d_gene: NA; j_gene: TRBJ1-5; abundance: few; CDR3nt: TGTGCCAGCAGCGTTGGCGATCAGCCCCAGCATTTT; CDR3aa: CASSVGDQPQHF
v_gene: TRBV29-1; len: 13; d_gene: NA; j_gene: TRBJ2-7; abundance: NA; CDR3nt: TGCAGCGTTGAGGATCAGGTTTCCTACGAGCAGTACTTC; CDR3aa: CSVEDQVSYEQYF
v_gene: TRBV5-5; len: 16; d_gene: NA; j_gene: TRBJ1-1; abundance: few; CDR3nt: TGTGCCAGCAGCTTGGCCGGGGGGTCCGCGAACACTGAAGCTTTCTTT; CDR3aa: CASSLAGGSANTEAFF
v_gene: TRBV6-2/TRBV6-3; len: 12; d_gene: NA; j_gene: TRBJ2-3; abundance: few; CDR3nt: TGTGCCAGCAGGGGGAACACAGATACGCAGTATTTT; CDR3aa: CASRGNTDTQYF
v_gene: TRBV7-2; len: 17; d_gene: TRBD2; j_gene: TRBJ2-3; abundance: few; CDR3nt: TGTGCCAGCAGCAAACTAGCGGGAAGCGGAAGCACAGATACGCAGTATTTT; CDR3aa: CASSKLAGSGSTDTQYF
v_gene: TRBV5-6; len: 17; d_gene: NA; j_gene: TRBJ2-6; abundance: many; CDR3nt: TGTGCCAGCAGCTTGGCAGGGATCAGCTCTGGGGCCAACGTCCTGACTTTC; CDR3aa: CASSLAGISSGANVLTF
v_gene: TRBV5-6; len: 15; d_gene: NA; j_gene: TRBJ2-3; abundance: NA; CDR3nt: TGTGCCAGCGGTATAGGACTTCCCAGCGCAGATACGCAGTATTTT; CDR3aa: CASGIGLPSADTQYF
v_gene: TRBV20-1; len: 15; d_gene: NA; j_gene: TRBJ1-2; abundance: NA; CDR3nt: TGCAGTGCTAGAGGGGGAAGGGATTTTGACTATGGCTACACCTTC; CDR3aa: CSARGGRDFDYGYTF
v_gene: TRBV12-3/TRBV12-4; len: 13; d_gene: NA; j_gene: TRBJ1-3; abundance: NA; CDR3nt: TGTGCCAGCACCCGATCAGCGGGAAACACCATATATTTT; CDR3aa: CASTRSAGNTIYF
v_gene: TRBV12-3/TRBV12-4; len: 15; d_gene: NA; j_gene: TRBJ2-7; abundance: NA; CDR3nt: TGTGCCAGCAGTTTAGGCGGCGTAAGCTCCTACGAGCAGTACTTC; CDR3aa: CASSLGGVSSYEQYF
v_gene: TRBV4-3; len: 17; d_gene: NA; j_gene: TRBJ1-1; abundance: once; CDR3nt: TGCGCCAGCAGCCAAGATCATCTTTTGCCCCAGAACACTGAAGCTTTCTTT; CDR3aa: CASSQDHLLPQNTEAFF
v_gene: TRBV5-4; len: 15; d_gene: NA; j_gene: TRBJ1-1; abundance: few; CDR3nt: TGTGCCAGCAGCTTCCCGTCGGACATGAACACTGAAGCTTTCTTT; CDR3aa: CASSFPSDMNTEAFF
v_gene: TRBV5-1; len: 15; d_gene: TRBD1; j_gene: TRBJ2-1; abundance: NA; CDR3nt: TGCGCCAGCAGCAACAGGGGAAGCTCCTACAATGAGCAGTTCTTC; CDR3aa: CASSNRGSSYNEQFF
v_gene: TRBV6-1; len: 14; d_gene: TRBD2; j_gene: TRBJ2-1; abundance: NA; CDR3nt: TGTGCCAGCAGAGCGACTAGCGCTTACAATGAGCAGTTCTTC; CDR3aa: CASRATSAYNEQFF
v_gene: TRBV7-9; len: 15; d_gene: NA; j_gene: TRBJ2-1; abundance: few; CDR3nt: TGTGCCAGCAGCCCCCGGGCCCTCCCCCGCGCTGAGCAGTTCTTC; CDR3aa: CASSPRALPRAEQFF
v_gene: TRBV20-1; len: 14; d_gene: TRBD2; j_gene: TRBJ2-7; abundance: few; CDR3nt: TGCAGTGCTACTAAGCGGGAGGGAACCTACGAGCAGTACTTC; CDR3aa: CSATKREGTYEQYF